This T cell receptor (beta chain) emerged from a study of human T cells and chemical hapten exposure. For the study at large: There were per-sample TCR yield variations, arising mainly from small pooled library volume differences.

As regards this clonotype: Its antigen is currently unknown.

Study observations and caveats: The study found that DPC sensitization did not change TCRs above 1 in 1000 frequency.

This CDR3 comprises 15 residues. After removal of 2 bases from V and 4 bases from J, the junction contained 6 bases not matched to a gene. Germline V gene lookup returns CDR1 SGHTA and CDR2 FQGNSA. Time point indicated: patch test 1, 2 weeks after DPC sensitization. The treatment here: therapeutic diphenylcyclopropenone sensitization with weekly scalp DPC. Each cDNA molecule in the library carried unique molecular identifiers. As originally analysed: Across samples, TCR counts had a median of roughly 100,000 and ranged from 23,224 to 690,600. A single record per CDR3 protein comes from TCRdb applying MiXCR to the RACE reads. The authors' filters were not applied to this entry. The table shows more than 90,000 distinct CDR3 sequences, with about 10% occurring only once.

The clonotype was recovered from a middle-aged man with alopecia areata. Some clones in this sample may be carry-over from other donors' samples. The chain recombines TRBV7-2 with TRBJ2-3, with 7 positions matching TRBD2. The sample was whole blood, taken in connection with sensitization to the hapten diphenylcyclopropenone (DPC). The CDR3 sequence is CASSLIAGASDTQYF. CDR3 sequence (DNA): TGTGCCAGCAGCTTAATTGCGGGAGCATCAGATACGCAGTATTTT.